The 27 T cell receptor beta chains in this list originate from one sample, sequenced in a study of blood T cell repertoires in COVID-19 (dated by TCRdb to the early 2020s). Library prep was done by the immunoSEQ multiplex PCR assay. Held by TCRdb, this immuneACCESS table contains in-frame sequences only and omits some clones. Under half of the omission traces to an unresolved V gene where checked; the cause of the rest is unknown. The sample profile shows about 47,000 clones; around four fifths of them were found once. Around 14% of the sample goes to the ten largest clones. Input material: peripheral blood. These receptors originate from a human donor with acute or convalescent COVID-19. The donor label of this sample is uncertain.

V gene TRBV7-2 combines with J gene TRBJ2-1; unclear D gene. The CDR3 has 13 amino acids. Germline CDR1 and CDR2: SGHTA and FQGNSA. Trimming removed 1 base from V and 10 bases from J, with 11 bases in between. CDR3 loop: CASSLEARGEQFF. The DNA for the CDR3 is TGTGCCAGCAGCTTAGAGGCGAGAGGCGAGCAGTTCTTC.

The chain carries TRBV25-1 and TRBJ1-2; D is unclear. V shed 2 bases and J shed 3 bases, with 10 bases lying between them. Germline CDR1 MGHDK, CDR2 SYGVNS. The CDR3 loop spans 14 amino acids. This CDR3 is CASSEPPGDYGYTF. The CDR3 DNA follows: TGTGCCAGCAGTGAACCCCCCGGGGACTATGGCTACACCTTC.

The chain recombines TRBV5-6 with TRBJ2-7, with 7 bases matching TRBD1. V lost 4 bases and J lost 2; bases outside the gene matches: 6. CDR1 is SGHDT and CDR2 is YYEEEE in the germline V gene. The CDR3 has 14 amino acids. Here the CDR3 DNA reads TGTGCCAGCAGCCGACTTGACAGGGCCTACGAGCAGTACTTC. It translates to CASSRLDRAYEQYF.

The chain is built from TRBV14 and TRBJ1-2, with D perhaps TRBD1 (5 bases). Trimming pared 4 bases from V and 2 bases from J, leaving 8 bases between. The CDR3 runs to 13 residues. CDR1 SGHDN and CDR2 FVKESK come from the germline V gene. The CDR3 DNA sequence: TGTGCCAGCAGCCCCGACAGAAACTATGGCTACACCTTC. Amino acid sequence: CASSPDRNYGYTF.

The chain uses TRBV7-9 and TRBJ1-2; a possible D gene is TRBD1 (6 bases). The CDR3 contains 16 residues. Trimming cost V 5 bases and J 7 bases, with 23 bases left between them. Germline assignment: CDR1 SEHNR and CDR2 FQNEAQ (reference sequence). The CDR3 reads CASSQPPDRGLGGYTF. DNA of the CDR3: TGTGCCAGCAGCCAACCCCCGGACAGAGGGTTGGGTGGCTACACCTTC.

CDR3 loop: CASSLSGIYEQYF. CDR3 in DNA: TGCGCCAGCAGCCTGAGCGGGATCTACGAGCAGTACTTC. The chain couples TRBV5-1 to TRBJ2-7, with TRBD2 identical over 7 bases. The germline V gene has CDR1 SGHRS and CDR2 YFSETQ. This CDR3 is built from 13 residues. The junction had 4 bases not matched to a gene; V was cut back by 4 bases and J by 3 bases. Variable domain in full (rest from reference TRBV5-1 and TRBJ2-7): KAGVTQTPRYLIKTRGQQVTLSCSPISGHRSVSWYQQTPGQGLQFLFEYFSETQRNKGNFPGRFSGRQFSNSRSEMNVSTLELGDSALYLCASSLSGIYEQYFGPGTRLTVT.

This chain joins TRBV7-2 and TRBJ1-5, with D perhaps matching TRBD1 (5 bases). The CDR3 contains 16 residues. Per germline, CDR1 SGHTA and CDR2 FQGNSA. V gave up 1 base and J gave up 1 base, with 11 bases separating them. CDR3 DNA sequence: TGTGCCAGCAGCTTAGTCGCGGGGGAAAGCAATCAGCCCCAGCATTTT. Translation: CASSLVAGESNQPQHF. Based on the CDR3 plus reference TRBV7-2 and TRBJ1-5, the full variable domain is GAGVSQSPSNKVTEKGKDVELRCDPISGHTALYWYRQSLGQGLEFLIYFQGNSAPDKSGLPSDRFSAERTGGSVSTLTIQRTQQEDSAVYLCASSLVAGESNQPQHFGDGTRLSIL.

The CDR3 coding sequence is TGTGCCGCCAGAAGGGGAGGGCCCGGAGAGACCCAGTACTTC. Translation gives CAARRGGPGETQYF. V usage is TRBV30 and J usage is TRBJ2-5; 7 nucleotides agree with TRBD2. Per germline, CDR1 GTSNPN and CDR2 SVGIG (reference sequence). CDR3 size: 14 residues. Trimming cost V 8 bases and J 4 bases; bases outside gene matches: 13.

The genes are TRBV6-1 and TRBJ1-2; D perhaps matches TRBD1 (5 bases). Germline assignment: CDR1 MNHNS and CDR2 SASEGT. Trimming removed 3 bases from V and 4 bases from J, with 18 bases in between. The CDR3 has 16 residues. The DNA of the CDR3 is TGTGCCAGCAGTGACAGTCCCACAGGCCTCCCCTATGGCTACACCTTC. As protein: CASSDSPTGLPYGYTF.

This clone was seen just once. CDR3 amino acids: CASSLGGGSPYGYTF. The CDR3 DNA reads as TGTGCCAGCAGCTTAGGGGGGGGGTCCCCCTATGGCTACACCTTC. The J gene is TRBJ1-2, the V gene TRBV11-3; D possibly corresponds to TRBD1 (5 bases). Germline lookup yields CDR1 SGHNT and CDR2 YENEEA. The CDR3 consists of 15 residues. Trimming took off 1 base at V and 4 bases at J, with 13 bases between the two ends.

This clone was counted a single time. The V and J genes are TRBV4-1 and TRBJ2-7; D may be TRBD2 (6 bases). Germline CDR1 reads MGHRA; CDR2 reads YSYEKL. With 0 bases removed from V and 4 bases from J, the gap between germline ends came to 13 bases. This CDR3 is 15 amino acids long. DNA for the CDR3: TGCGCCAGCAGCCAAGACCCGACTAGTAGATACGAGCAGTACTTC. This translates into CASSQDPTSRYEQYF.

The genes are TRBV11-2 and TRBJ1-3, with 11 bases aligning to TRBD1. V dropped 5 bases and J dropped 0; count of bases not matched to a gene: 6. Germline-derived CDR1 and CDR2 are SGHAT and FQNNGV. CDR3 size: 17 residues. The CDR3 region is CASSPRTGGLSGNTIYF. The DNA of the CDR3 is TGTGCCAGCAGCCCTAGGACAGGGGGCCTCTCTGGAAACACCATATATTTT.

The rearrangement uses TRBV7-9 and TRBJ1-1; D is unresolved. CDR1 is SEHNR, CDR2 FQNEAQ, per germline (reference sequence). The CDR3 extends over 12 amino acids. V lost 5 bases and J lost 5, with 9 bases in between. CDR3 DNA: TGTGCCAGCAGCCCGGCCGGGACTGAAGCTTTCTTT. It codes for CASSPAGTEAFF.

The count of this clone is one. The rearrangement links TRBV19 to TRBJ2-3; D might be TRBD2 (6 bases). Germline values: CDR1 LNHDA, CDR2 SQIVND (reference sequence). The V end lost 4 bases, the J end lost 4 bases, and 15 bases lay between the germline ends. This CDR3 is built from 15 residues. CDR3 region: CASSREGGIADTQYF. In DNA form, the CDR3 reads TGTGCCAGTAGTAGAGAAGGAGGGATTGCAGATACGCAGTATTTT.

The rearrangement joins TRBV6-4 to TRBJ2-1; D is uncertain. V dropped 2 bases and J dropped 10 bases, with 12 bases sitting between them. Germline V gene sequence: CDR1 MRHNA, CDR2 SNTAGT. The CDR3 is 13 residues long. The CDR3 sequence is CASSDPNTKEQFF. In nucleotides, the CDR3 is TGTGCCAGCAGTGACCCCAACACCAAGGAGCAGTTCTTC.

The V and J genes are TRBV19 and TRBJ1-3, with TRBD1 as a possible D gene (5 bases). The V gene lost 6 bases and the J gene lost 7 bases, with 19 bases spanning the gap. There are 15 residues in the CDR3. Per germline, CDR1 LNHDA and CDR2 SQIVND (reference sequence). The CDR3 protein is CASSKDRDSWNTIYF. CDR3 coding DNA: TGTGCCAGTAGCAAAGACCGGGACTCTTGGAACACCATATATTTT.

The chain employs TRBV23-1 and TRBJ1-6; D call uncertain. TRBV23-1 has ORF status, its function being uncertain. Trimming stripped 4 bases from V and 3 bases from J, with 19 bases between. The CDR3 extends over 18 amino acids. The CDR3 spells CASSLGIPPVYYNSPLHF. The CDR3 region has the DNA TGCGCCAGCAGTCTCGGGATTCCGCCTGTATACTATAATTCACCCCTCCACTTT.

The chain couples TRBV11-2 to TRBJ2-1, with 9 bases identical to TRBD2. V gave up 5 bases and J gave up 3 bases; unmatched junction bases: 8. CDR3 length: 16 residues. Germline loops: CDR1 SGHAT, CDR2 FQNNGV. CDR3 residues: CASSPASGIGYNEQFF. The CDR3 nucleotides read TGTGCCAGCAGCCCCGCTAGCGGGATTGGCTACAATGAGCAGTTCTTC.

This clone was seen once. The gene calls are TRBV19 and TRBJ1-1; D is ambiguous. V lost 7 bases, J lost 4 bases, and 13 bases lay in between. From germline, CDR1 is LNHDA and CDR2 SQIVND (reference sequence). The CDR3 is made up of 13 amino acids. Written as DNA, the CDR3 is TGTGCCAGTACTCGGCGGGGTATCACTGAAGCTTTCTTT. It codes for CASTRRGITEAFF. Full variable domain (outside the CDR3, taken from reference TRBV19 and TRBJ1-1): DGGITQSPKYLFRKEGQNVTLSCEQNLNHDAMYWYRQDPGQGLRLIYYSQIVNDFQKGDIAEGYSVSREKKESFPLTVTSAQKNPTAFYLCASTRRGITEAFFGQGTRLTVV.

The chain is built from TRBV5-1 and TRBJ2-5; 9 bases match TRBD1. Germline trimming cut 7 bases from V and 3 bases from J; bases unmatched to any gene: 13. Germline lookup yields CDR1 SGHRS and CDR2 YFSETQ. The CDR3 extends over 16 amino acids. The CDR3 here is CASRRQGVGMEETQYF. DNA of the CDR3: TGCGCCAGCCGTAGACAGGGGGTGGGGATGGAAGAGACCCAGTACTTC.

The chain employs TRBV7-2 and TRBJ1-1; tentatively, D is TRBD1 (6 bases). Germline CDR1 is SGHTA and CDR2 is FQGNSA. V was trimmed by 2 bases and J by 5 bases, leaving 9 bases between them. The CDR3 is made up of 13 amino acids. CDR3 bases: TGTGCCAGCAGCTTATTGAGGGGGACTGAAGCTTTCTTT. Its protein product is CASSLLRGTEAFF.

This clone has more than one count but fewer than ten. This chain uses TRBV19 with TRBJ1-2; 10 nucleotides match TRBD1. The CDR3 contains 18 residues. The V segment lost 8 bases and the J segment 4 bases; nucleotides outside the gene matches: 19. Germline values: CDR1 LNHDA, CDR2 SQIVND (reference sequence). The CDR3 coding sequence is TGTGCCAGTCTTTCCTACCGGGACAGGGGACAAGAGAGCTATGGCTACACCTTC. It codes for CASLSYRDRGQESYGYTF.

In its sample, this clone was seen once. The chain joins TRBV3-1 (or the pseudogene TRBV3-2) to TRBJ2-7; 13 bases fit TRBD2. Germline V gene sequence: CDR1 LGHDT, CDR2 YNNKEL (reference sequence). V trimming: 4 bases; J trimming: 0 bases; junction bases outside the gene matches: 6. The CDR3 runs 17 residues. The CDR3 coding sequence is TGTGCCAGCAGCCCCAGGACTAGCGGGGGAAGCTCCTACGAGCAGTACTTC. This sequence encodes CASSPRTSGGSSYEQYF.

The DNA for the CDR3 is TGTGCCAGCTCACCTGTACAGGGCCGTTTGAACACTGAAGCTTTCTTT. Translation: CASSPVQGRLNTEAFF. V and J are TRBV18 and TRBJ1-1; weak D call: TRBD1 (6 bases). The CDR3 has 16 amino acids. Germline V gives CDR1 KGHSH, CDR2 LQKENI. V was trimmed by 3 bases and J by 0 bases, leaving 14 bases between them.

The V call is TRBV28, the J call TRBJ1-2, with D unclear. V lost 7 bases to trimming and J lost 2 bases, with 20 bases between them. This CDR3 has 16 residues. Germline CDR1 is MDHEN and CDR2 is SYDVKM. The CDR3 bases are TGTGCCAGCATCCCTAGGCGGGCGGTCGGAAACTATGGCTACACCTTC. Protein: CASIPRRAVGNYGYTF.

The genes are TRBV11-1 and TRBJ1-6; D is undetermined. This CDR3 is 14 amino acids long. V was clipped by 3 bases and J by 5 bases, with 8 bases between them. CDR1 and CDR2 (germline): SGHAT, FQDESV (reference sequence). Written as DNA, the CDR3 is TGTGCCAGCAGCTTCCGGGGTAATAATTCACCCCTCCACTTT. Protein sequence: CASSFRGNNSPLHF.

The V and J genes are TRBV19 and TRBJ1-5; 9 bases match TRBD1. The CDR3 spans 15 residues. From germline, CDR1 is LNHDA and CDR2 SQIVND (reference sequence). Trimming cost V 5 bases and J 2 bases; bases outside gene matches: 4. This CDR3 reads CASSSQGAGNQPQHF. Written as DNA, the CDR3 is TGTGCCAGTAGTTCACAGGGGGCTGGCAATCAGCCCCAGCATTTT.